The 6 T cell receptor beta chains below come from one sample, sequenced in a study of T cells in Graves' hyperthyroidism and ophthalmopathy. Amplified TCR beta CDR3 regions derived from RNA transcripts. HTBI primers were employed in a first-round RT-PCR of the TCR CDR3. Using its own MiXCR run on the multiplex PCR reads, TCRdb lists one record per CDR3 protein. There are about 580,000 distinct CDR3 sequences in the sample; more than 11% occur only once, and 5.8% lies in the top ten. Sequencing was carried out using blood. The receptor source for this set is a woman in her twenties or thirties with Graves' hyperthyroidism that later progressed to Graves' ophthalmopathy.

This clonotype was picked up many times. The J gene is TRBJ2-7, the V gene TRBV28; 9 bases match TRBD1. Trimming cost V 8 bases and J 3 bases; bases outside gene matches: 8. This CDR3 is built from 14 residues. The germline CDR1 and CDR2 sequences are MDHEN and SYDVKM. CDR3 protein: CASHGTGSYYEQYF. CDR3 in DNA: TGTGCCAGCCATGGGACAGGGTCTTACTACGAGCAGTACTTC.

Many counts were recorded for this clonotype. The chain carries TRBV7-2 and TRBJ1-3, with D unresolved. CDR1 and CDR2 from the germline V gene are SGHTA and FQGNSA. The V end lost 5 bases, the J end lost 4 bases, and 12 bases lay between the germline ends. The CDR3 is 14 amino acids. As DNA, the CDR3 is TGTGCCAGCAGCCCACCCCCGGTGGGAAACACCATATATTTT. Translation: CASSPPPVGNTIYF.

This clonotype was observed many times. This chain connects TRBV12-3 or TRBV12-4 to TRBJ1-1; weak D call: TRBD1 (5 bases). The length of the CDR3 is 12 residues. The germline V and J ends were trimmed by 6 bases and 7 bases, with 12 bases remaining between them. CDR3 protein: CASSLGTGEAFF. Written as DNA, the CDR3 is TGTGCCAGCAGCCTCGGGACGGGTGAAGCTTTCTTT.

This clonotype was seen ten or more times. The genes are TRBV2 and TRBJ2-5, with 7 bases matching TRBD1. Germline assignment: CDR1 SNHLY and CDR2 FYNNEI. The CDR3 loop spans 13 amino acids. Germline trimming cut 6 bases from V and 2 bases from J; bases unmatched to any gene: 3. CDR3 sequence reads: CASSRDSQETQYF. In DNA, the CDR3 is TGTGCCAGCAGCCGGGACAGTCAAGAGACCCAGTACTTC.

This clonotype was seen many times. The chain joins TRBV27 to TRBJ1-2, with 8 bases that match TRBD1. Per the germline V gene, CDR1 is MNHEY and CDR2 is SMNVEV (reference sequence). J lost 4 bases, V lost 3 bases, and 7 bases had no gene match. The CDR3 is 15 amino acids. CDR3 region: CASSFQGAPGYGYTF. In DNA form, the CDR3 reads TGTGCCAGCAGTTTTCAGGGGGCGCCTGGCTATGGCTACACCTTC.

The table lists this clonotype with many counts. This chain joins TRBV7-6 and TRBJ2-1; 7 nucleotides agree with TRBD1. V lost 1 base to trimming and J lost 5 bases; unmatched junction nucleotides: 5. CDR3 length: 15 amino acids. Looked up from germline, CDR1 is SGHVS and CDR2 is FNYEAQ. CDR3 residues: CASSLGQGRNNEQFF. As DNA, the CDR3 is TGTGCCAGCAGCTTAGGACAGGGAAGGAACAATGAGCAGTTCTTC.